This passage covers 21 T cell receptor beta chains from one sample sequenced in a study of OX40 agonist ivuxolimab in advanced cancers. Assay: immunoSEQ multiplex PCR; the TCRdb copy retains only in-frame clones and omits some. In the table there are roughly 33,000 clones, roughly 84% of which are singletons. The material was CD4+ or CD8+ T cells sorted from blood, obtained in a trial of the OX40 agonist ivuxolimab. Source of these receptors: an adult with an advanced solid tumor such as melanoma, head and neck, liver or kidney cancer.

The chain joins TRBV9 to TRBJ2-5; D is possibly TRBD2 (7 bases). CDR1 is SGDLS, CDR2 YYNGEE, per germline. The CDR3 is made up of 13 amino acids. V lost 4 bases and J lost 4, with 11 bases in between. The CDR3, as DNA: TGTGCCAGCAGCTTAAGGGGGGGAGAGACCCAGTACTTC. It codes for CASSLRGGETQYF.

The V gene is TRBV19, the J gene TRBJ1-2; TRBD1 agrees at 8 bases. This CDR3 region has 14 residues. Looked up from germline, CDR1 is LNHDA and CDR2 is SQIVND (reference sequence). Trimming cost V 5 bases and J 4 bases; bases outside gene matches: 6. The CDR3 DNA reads TGTGCCAGTAGTCCTGACAGGGGTGGCTATGGCTACACCTTC. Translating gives CASSPDRGGYGYTF.

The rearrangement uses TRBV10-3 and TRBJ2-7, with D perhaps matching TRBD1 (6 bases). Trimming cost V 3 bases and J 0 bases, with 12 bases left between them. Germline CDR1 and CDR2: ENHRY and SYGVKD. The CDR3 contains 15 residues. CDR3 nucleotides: TGTGCCATCAGTGATACGAGGGACATCTCCTACGAGCAGTACTTC. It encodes CAISDTRDISYEQYF.

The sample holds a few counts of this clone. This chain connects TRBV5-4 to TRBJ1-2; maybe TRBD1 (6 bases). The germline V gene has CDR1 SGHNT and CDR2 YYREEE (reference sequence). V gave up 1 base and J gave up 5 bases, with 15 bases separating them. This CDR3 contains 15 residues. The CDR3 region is CASSLSPKGEYGYTF. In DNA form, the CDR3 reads TGTGCCAGCAGCTTGAGTCCTAAGGGGGAATATGGCTACACCTTC.

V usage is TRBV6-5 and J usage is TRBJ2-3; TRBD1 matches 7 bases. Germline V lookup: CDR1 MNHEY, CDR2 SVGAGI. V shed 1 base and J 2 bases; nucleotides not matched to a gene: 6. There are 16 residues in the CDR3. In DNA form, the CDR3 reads TGTGCCAGCAGTTACTTCGGGACAGTGAACACAGATACGCAGTATTTT. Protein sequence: CASSYFGTVNTDTQYF.

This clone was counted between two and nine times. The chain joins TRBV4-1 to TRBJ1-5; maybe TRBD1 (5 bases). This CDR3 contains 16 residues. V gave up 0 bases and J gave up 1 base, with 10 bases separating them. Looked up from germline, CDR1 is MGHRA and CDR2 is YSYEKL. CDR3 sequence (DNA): TGCGCCAGCAGCCAAGAATGGGGGGGGAGCAATCAGCCCCAGCATTTT. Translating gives CASSQEWGGSNQPQHF.

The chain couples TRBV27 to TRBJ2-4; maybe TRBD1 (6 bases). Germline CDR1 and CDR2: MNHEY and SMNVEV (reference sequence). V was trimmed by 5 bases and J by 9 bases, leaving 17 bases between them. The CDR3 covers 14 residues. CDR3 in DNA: TGTGCCAGCAGTCTTAAAAGGGACACTCGCATTCAGTACTTC. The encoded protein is CASSLKRDTRIQYF.

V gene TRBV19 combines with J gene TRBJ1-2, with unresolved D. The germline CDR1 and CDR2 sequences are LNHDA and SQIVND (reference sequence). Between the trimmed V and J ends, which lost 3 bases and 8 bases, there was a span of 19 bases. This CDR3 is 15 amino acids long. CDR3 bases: TGTGCCAGTAGTATCCCGGGAGCACCCAATGGGGGCTACACCTTC. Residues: CASSIPGAPNGGYTF.

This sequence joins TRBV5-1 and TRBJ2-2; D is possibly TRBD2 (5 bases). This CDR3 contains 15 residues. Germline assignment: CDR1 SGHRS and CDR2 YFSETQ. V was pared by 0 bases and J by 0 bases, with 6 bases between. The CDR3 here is CASSLGGANTGELFF. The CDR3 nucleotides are TGCGCCAGCAGCTTGGGGGGAGCGAACACCGGGGAGCTGTTTTTT.

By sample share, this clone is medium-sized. The CDR3 reads CSVVKTGYGYTF. For the CDR3, the DNA is TGCAGCGTTGTAAAGACAGGCTATGGCTACACCTTC. The V and J genes are TRBV29-1 and TRBJ1-2, with D tentatively TRBD1 (6 bases). V was clipped by 4 bases and J by 4 bases, with 10 bases between them. The CDR3 covers 12 residues. The germline V gene encodes CDR1 SQVTM and CDR2 ANQGSEA.

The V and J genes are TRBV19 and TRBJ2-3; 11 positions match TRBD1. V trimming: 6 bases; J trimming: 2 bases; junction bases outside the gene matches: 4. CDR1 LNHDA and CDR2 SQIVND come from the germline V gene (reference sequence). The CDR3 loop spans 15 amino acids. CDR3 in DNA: TGTGCCAGTAGAGGACAGGGGGCGAACACAGATACGCAGTATTTT. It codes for CASRGQGANTDTQYF.

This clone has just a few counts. The chain's CDR3 is CARSRGQRHVPSYSNQPQHF. For the CDR3, the DNA is TGTGCCAGAAGCCGAGGACAGAGACACGTACCCTCATATAGCAATCAGCCCCAGCATTTT. The chain links TRBV5-3 to TRBJ1-5, with a tentative D call TRBD1 (6 bases). TRBV5-3 has ORF status, its function being uncertain. This CDR3 region has 20 residues. The V end was cut by 4 bases, the J end by 0 bases, with 26 bases between.

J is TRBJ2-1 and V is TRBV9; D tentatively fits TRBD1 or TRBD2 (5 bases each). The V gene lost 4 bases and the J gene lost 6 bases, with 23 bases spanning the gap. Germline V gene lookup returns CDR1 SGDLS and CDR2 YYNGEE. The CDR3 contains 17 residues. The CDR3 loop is CASSTYGRDPSANEQFF. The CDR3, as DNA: TGTGCCAGCAGCACGTACGGCCGGGACCCCTCGGCCAATGAGCAGTTCTTC.

The CDR3 reads CATSRVRWGDRVEQFF. CDR3 in DNA: TGTGCCACCAGCAGAGTTCGGTGGGGGGATCGGGTAGAGCAGTTCTTC. The chain uses TRBV15 and TRBJ2-1; D perhaps matches TRBD2 (6 bases). Trimming took 1 base from V and 10 from J, leaving 20 bases between them. Germline V gene lookup returns CDR1 LNHNV and CDR2 YYDKDF (reference sequence). This CDR3 comprises 16 residues.

The CDR3, as DNA: TGCGCCAGCAGCCATGGGGTAGGGGCGAACACCGGGGAGCTGTTTTTT. Translation: CASSHGVGANTGELFF. V gene TRBV4-1 combines with J gene TRBJ2-2; possibly TRBD1 for D (5 bases). Trimming cost V 3 bases and J 0 bases, with 11 bases left between them. In germline, CDR1 is MGHRA, CDR2 YSYEKL. This CDR3 has 16 amino acids.

The CDR3 loop is CASSYSSRVENSPLHF. CDR3 nucleotide sequence: TGTGCCAGCAGTTACTCGAGCAGGGTCGAAAATTCACCCCTCCACTTT. The chain recombines TRBV6-5 with TRBJ1-6, with TRBD1 as a possible D gene (5 bases). The V gene's germline CDR1 is MNHEY and CDR2 SVGAGI. The CDR3 length is 16 residues. Trimming took 0 bases from V and 7 from J, leaving 13 bases between them.

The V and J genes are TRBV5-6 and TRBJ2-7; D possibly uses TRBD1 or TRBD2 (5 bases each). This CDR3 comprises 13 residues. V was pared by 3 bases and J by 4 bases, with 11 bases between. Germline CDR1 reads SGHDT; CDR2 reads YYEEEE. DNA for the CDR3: TGTGCCAGCAGCTACCAGGGAGTTTACGAGCAGTACTTC. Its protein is CASSYQGVYEQYF.

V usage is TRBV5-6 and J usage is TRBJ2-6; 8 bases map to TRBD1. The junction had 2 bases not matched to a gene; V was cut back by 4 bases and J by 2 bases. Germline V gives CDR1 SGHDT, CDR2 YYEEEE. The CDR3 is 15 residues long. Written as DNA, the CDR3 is TGTGCCAGCAGCCCACAGGGGGCTGGGGCCAACGTCCTGACTTTC. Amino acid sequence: CASSPQGAGANVLTF.

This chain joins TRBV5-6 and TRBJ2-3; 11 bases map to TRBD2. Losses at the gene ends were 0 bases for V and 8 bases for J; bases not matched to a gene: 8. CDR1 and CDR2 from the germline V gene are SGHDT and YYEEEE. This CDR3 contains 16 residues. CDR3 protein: CASSLAPTSGRGTQYF. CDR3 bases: TGTGCCAGCAGCTTGGCCCCAACTAGCGGGAGAGGTACGCAGTATTTT. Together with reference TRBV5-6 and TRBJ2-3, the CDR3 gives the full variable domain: DAGVTQSPTHLIKTRGQQVTLRCSPKSGHDTVSWYQQALGQGPQFIFQYYEEEERQRGNFPDRFSGHQFPNYSSELNVNALLLGDSALYLCASSLAPTSGRGTQYFGPGTRLTVL.

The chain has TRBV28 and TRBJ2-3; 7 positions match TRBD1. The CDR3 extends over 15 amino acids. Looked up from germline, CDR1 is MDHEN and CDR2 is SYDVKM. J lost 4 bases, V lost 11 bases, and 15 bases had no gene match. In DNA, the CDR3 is TGTGCCTTACAAAGGACAGGCGTAAACGCAGATACGCAGTATTTT. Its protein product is CALQRTGVNADTQYF.

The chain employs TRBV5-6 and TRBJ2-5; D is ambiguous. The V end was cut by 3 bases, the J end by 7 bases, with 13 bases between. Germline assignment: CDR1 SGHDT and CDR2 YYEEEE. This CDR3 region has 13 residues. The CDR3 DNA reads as TGTGCCAGCAGCTCCCCAACACGCCGGACCCAGTACTTC. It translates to CASSSPTRRTQYF.